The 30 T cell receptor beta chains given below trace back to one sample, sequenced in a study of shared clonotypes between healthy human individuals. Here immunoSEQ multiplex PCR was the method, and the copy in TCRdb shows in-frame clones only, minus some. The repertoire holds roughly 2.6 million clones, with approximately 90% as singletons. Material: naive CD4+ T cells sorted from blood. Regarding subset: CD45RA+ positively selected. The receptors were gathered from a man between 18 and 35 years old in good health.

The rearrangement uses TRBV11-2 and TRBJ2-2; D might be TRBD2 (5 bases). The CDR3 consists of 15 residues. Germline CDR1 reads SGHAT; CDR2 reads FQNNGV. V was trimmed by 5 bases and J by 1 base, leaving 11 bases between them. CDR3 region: CASSMTIMNTGELFF. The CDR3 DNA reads TGTGCCAGCAGCATGACTATCATGAACACCGGGGAGCTGTTTTTT.

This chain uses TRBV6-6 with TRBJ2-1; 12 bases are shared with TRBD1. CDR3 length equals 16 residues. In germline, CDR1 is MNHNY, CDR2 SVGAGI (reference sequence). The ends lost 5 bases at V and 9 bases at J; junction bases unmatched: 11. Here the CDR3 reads CASSRKPGQGAGEQFF. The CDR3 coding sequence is TGTGCCAGCAGTCGTAAACCGGGACAGGGGGCCGGTGAGCAGTTCTTC.

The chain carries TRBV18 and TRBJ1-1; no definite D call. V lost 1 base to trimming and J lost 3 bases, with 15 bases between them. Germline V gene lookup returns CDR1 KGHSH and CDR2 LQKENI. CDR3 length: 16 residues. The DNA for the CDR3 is TGTGCCAGCTCACCACGAGAAAGTTTAATGCACACTGAAGCTTTCTTT. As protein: CASSPRESLMHTEAFF.

CDR3 sequence reads: CASSLGGRGSPYEQYF. The CDR3, as DNA: TGTGCCAGCAGCTTGGGTGGCAGGGGATCCCCCTACGAGCAGTACTTC. The chain employs TRBV5-4 and TRBJ2-7, with a weak D call TRBD1 (6 bases). Germline-derived CDR1 and CDR2 are SGHNT and YYREEE (reference sequence). V was cut by 0 bases and J by 2 bases, with 15 bases left in between. This CDR3 is 16 amino acids long. The full variable domain, completed using reference TRBV5-4 and TRBJ2-7, is ETGVTQSPTHLIKTRGQQVTLRCSSQSGHNTVSWYQQALGQGPQFIFQYYREEENGRGNFPPRFSGLQFPNYSSELNVNALELDDSALYLCASSLGGRGSPYEQYFGPGTRLTVT.

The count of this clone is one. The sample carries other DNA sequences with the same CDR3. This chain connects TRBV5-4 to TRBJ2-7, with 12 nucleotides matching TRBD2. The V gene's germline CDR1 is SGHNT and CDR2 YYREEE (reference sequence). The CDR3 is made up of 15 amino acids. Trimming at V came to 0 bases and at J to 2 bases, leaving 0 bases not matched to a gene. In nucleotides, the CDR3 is TGTGCCAGCAGCTTGGGACTAGCGGGGGCCTACGAGCAGTACTTC. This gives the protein CASSLGLAGAYEQYF.

CDR3 nucleotides: TGTGCCAGCAGCGCCGGGACAGGGATTTCCTACGAGCAGTACTTC. This gives the protein CASSAGTGISYEQYF. This chain joins TRBV9 and TRBJ2-7; the match to TRBD1 covers 9 bases. V lost 3 bases and J lost 1; bases outside the gene matches: 5. Germline V gene lookup returns CDR1 SGDLS and CDR2 YYNGEE. There are 15 residues in the CDR3. The variable domain in full, with the rest retrieved from reference TRBV9 and TRBJ2-7, is DSGVTQTPKHLITATGQRVTLRCSPRSGDLSVYWYQQSLDQGLQFLIQYYNGEERAKGNILERFSAQQFPDLHSELNLSSLELGDSALYFCASSAGTGISYEQYFGPGTRLTVT.

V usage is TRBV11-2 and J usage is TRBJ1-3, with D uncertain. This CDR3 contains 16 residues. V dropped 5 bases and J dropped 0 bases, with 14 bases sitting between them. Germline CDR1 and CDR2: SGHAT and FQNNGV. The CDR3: CASSPPPSNSGNTIYF. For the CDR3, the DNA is TGTGCCAGCAGCCCCCCTCCCAGCAACTCTGGAAACACCATATATTTT.

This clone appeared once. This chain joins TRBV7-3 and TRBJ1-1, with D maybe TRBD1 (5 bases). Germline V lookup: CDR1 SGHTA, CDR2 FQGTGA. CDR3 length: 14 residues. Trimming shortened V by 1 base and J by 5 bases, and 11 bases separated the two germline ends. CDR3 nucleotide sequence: TGTGCCAGCAGCTTAAGCGGGGGGAGGACTGAAGCTTTCTTT. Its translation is CASSLSGGRTEAFF.

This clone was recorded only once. The DNA for the CDR3 is TGCGCCAGCAGCCGGGCGGGAGTAGGCACCGGGGAGCTGTTTTTT. As protein: CASSRAGVGTGELFF. The V gene is TRBV4-3, the J gene TRBJ2-2; 7 bases line up with TRBD2. Germline lookup yields CDR1 LGHNA and CDR2 YSLEER. The ends lost 4 bases at V and 4 bases at J; junction bases unmatched: 6. This CDR3 comprises 15 residues.

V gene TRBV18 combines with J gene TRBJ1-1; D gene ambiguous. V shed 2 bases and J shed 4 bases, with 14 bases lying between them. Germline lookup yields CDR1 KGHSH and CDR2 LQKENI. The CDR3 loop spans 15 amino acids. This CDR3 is CASSPRTRDLTEAFF. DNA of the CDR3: TGTGCCAGCTCACCAAGAACCAGAGACCTCACTGAAGCTTTCTTT.

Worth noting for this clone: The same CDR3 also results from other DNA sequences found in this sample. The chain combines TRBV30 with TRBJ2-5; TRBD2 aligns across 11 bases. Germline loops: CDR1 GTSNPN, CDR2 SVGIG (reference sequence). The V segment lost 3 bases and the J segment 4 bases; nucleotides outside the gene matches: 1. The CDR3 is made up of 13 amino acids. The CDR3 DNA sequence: TGTGCCTGGAGACTAGCGGGAGCAGAGACCCAGTACTTC. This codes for CAWRLAGAETQYF.

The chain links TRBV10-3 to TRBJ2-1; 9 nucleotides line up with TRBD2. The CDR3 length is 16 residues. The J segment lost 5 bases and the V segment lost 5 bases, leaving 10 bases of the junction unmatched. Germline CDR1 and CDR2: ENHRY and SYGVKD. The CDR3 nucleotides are TGTGCCATCAGTTCCGCCGGGACTAGCAGCCACAATGAGCAGTTCTTC. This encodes CAISSAGTSSHNEQFF.

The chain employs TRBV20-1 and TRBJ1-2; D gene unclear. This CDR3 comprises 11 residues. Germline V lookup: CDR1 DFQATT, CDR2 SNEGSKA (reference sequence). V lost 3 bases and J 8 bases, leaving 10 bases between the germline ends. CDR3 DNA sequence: TGCAGTGCTAGGCTCTCGGGCGGCTACACCTTC. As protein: CSARLSGGYTF.

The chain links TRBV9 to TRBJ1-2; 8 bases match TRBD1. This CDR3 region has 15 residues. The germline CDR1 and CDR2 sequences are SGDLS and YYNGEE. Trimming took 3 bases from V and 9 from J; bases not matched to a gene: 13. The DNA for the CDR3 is TGTGCCAGCAGCGGCGCCGACAGGGGTTCTCTTAGCTACACCTTC. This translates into CASSGADRGSLSYTF. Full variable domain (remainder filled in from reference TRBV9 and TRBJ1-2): DSGVTQTPKHLITATGQRVTLRCSPRSGDLSVYWYQQSLDQGLQFLIQYYNGEERAKGNILERFSAQQFPDLHSELNLSSLELGDSALYFCASSGADRGSLSYTFGSGTRLTVV.

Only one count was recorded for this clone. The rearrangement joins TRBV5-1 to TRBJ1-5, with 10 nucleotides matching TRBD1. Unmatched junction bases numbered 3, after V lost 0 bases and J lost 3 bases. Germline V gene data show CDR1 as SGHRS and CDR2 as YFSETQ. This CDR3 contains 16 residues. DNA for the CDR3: TGCGCCAGCAGCTTGGGAGGGACAGGGGCCAATCAGCCCCAGCATTTT. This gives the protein CASSLGGTGANQPQHF.

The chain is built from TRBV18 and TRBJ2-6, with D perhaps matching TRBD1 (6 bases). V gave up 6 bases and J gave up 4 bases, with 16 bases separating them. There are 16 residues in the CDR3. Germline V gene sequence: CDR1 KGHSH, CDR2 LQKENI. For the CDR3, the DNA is TGTGCCAGCTCGGGACAAGGGACGCTGGGGGCCAACGTCCTGACTTTC. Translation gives CASSGQGTLGANVLTF. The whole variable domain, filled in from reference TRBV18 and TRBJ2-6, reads NAGVMQNPRHLVRRRGQEARLRCSPMKGHSHVYWYRQLPEEGLKFMVYLQKENIIDESGMPKERFSAEFPKEGPSILRIQQVVRGDSAAYFCASSGQGTLGANVLTFGAGSRLTVL.

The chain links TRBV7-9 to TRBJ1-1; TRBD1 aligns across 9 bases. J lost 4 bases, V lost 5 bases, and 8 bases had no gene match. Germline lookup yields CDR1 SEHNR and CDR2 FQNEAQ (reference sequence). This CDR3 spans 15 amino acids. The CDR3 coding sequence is TGTGCCAGCAGCCCTTACAGGGGGCGAAGCACTGAAGCTTTCTTT. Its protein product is CASSPYRGRSTEAFF. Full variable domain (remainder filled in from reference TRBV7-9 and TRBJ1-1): DTGVSQNPRHKITKRGQNVTFRCDPISEHNRLYWYRQTLGQGPEFLTYFQNEAQLEKSRLLSDRFSAERPKGSFSTLEIQRTEQGDSAMYLCASSPYRGRSTEAFFGQGTRLTVV.

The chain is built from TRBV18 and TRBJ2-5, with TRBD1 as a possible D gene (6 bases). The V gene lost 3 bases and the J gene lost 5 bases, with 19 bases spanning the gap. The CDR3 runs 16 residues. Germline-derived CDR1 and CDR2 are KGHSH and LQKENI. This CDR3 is CASSPTTGIGQETQYF. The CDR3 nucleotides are TGTGCCAGCTCACCGACCACAGGGATAGGGCAGGAGACCCAGTACTTC.

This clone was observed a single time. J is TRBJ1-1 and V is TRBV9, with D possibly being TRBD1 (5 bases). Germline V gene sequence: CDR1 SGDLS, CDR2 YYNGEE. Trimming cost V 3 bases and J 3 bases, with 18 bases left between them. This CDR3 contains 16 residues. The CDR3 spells CASSAQMGGLDTEAFF. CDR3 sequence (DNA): TGTGCCAGCAGCGCTCAAATGGGGGGGTTGGACACTGAAGCTTTCTTT.

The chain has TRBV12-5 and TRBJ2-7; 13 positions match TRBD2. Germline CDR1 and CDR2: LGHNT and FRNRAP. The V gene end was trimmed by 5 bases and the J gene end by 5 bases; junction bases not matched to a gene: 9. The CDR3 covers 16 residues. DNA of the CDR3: TGTGCTAGTGGTCCCGATGGACTAGCGGGGGCCCACGAGCAGTACTTC. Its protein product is CASGPDGLAGAHEQYF.

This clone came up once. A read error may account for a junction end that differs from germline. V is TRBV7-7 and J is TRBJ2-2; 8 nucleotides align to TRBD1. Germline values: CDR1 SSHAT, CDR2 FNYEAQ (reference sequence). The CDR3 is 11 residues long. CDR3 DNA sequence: TGTGCTAGCAGCCCTGGACAGGGGCTGTTTTTT. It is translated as CASSPGQGLFF.

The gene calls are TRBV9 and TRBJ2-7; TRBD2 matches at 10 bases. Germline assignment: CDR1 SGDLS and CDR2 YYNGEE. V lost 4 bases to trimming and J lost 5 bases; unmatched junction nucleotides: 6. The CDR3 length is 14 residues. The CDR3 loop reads CASSPSGSVNEQYF. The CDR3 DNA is TGTGCCAGCAGCCCTAGCGGGAGTGTCAACGAGCAGTACTTC.

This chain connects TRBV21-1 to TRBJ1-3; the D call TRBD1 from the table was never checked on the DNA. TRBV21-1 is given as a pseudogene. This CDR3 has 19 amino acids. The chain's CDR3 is CASSTQRNGQRYSGNTIYF. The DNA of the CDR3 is TGTGCCAGCAGCACCCAGAGGAATGGACAGAGGTACTCTGGAAACACCATATATTTT.

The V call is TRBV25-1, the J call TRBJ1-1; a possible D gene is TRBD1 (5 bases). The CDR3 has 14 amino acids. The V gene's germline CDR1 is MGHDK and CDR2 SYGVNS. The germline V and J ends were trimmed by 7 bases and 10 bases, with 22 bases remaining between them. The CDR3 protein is CASIPAGGYWGAFF. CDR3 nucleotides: TGTGCCAGCATTCCCGCGGGGGGGTACTGGGGAGCTTTCTTT.

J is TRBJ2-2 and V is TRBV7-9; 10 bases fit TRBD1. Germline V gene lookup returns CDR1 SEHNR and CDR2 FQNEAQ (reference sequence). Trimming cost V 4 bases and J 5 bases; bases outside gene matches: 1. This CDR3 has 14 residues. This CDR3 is CASSWGQGTGELFF. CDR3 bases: TGTGCCAGCAGCTGGGGACAGGGGACCGGGGAGCTGTTTTTT.

The CDR3 spells CASSEARTAINQPQHF. The CDR3 coding sequence is TGTGCCAGCAGTGAAGCGAGGACAGCGATCAATCAGCCCCAGCATTTT. The V gene is TRBV6-1, the J gene TRBJ1-5; possible D gene TRBD1, 6 bases. V shed 0 bases and J shed 3 bases, with 12 bases lying between them. This CDR3 spans 16 amino acids. CDR1 is MNHNS and CDR2 is SASEGT in the germline V gene.

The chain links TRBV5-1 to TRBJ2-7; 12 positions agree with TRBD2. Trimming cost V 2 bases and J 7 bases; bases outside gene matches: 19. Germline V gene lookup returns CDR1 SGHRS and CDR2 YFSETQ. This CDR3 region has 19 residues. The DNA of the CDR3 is TGCGCCAGCAGCTTAGGATCGCAACGACTAGCGGGGGTCCGGCGGGAGCAGTACTTC. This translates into CASSLGSQRLAGVRREQYF.

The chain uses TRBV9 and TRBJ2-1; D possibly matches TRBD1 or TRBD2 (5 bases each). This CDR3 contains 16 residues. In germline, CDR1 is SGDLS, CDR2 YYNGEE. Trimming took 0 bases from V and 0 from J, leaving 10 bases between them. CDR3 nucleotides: TGTGCCAGCAGCGTAGCGGGGCCTAGCTCCTACAATGAGCAGTTCTTC. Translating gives CASSVAGPSSYNEQFF.

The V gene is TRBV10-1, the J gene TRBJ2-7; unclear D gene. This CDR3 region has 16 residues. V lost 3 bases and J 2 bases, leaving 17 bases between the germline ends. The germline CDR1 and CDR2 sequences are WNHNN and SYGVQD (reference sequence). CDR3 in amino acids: CASSDSPLPSTYEQYF. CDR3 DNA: TGCGCCAGCAGTGATTCGCCGCTACCCTCAACCTACGAGCAGTACTTC.

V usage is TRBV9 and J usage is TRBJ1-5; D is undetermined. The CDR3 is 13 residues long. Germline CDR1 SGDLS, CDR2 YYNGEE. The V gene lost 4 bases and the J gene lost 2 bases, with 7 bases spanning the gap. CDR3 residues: CASSPSGNQPQHF. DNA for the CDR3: TGTGCCAGCAGCCCGTCGGGCAATCAGCCCCAGCATTTT.